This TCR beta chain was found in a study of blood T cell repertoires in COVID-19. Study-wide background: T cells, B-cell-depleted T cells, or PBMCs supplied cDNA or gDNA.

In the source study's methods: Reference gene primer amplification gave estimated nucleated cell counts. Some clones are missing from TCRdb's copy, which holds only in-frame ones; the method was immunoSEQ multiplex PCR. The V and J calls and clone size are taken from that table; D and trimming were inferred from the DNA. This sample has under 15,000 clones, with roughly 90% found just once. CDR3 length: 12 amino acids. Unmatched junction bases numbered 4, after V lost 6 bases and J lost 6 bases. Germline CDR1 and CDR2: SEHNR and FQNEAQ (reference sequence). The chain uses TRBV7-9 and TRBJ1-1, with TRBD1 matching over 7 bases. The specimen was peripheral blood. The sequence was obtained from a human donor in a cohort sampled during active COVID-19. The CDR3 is CASRPDRPEAFF. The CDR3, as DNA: TGTGCCAGCAGACCGGACAGGCCTGAAGCTTTCTTT. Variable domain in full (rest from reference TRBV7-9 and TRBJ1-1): DTGVSQNPRHKITKRGQNVTFRCDPISEHNRLYWYRQTLGQGPEFLTYFQNEAQLEKSRLLSDRFSAERPKGSFSTLEIQRTEQGDSAMYLCASRPDRPEAFFGQGTRLTVV.